This T cell receptor (beta chain) was documented in a study of T cells in Graves' hyperthyroidism and ophthalmopathy. General observations from the study: Progression to ophthalmopathy was predicted a median of about 6.6 months early. The majority of expanded thyroid clonotypes above 0.001 also appeared in blood.

Trimming pared 4 bases from V and 6 bases from J, leaving 27 bases between. The germline V gene encodes CDR1 KGHSH and CDR2 LQKENI. The CDR3 covers 19 residues. Diagnoses rested on clinical symptoms, serum thyroxine and TRAb, thyroid ultrasound and orbital computed tomography. Isolation of PBMCs was performed on 8 to 10 ml fresh peripheral blood. The investigators amplified TCR beta CDR3 regions from RNA transcripts. RT-PCR in the first round (using the HTBI primer set) targeted the TCR CDR3. TCRdb re-called the multiplex PCR reads with MiXCR, one entry per CDR3 protein. This table has some 500,000 distinct CDR3 sequences, around an eighth appearing once. This clonotype came up a few times. The antigen remains undetermined.

The sample taken for sequencing was blood. V usage is TRBV18 and J usage is TRBJ2-2; tentatively, D is TRBD1 or TRBD2 (5 bases each). This receptor was obtained from a woman aged 18-30 years with Graves' hyperthyroidism. Here the CDR3 reads CASSLRTKTAGPKAGELFF. In DNA, the CDR3 is TGTGCCAGCTCACTCCGGACAAAAACTGCGGGCCCCAAAGCCGGGGAGCTGTTTTTT.